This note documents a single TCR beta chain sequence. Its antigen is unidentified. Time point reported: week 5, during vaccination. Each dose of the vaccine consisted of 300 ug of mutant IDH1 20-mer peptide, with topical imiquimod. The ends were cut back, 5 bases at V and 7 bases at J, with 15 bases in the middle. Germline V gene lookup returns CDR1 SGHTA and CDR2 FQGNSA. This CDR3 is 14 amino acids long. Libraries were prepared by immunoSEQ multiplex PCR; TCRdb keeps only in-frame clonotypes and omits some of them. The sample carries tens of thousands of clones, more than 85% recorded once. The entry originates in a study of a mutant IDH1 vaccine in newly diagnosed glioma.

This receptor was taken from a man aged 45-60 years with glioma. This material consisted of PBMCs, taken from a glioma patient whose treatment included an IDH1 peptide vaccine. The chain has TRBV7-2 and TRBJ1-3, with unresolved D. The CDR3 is CASSPQGLGNTIYF. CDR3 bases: TGTGCCAGCAGCCCCCAAGGACTGGGGAACACCATATATTTT.